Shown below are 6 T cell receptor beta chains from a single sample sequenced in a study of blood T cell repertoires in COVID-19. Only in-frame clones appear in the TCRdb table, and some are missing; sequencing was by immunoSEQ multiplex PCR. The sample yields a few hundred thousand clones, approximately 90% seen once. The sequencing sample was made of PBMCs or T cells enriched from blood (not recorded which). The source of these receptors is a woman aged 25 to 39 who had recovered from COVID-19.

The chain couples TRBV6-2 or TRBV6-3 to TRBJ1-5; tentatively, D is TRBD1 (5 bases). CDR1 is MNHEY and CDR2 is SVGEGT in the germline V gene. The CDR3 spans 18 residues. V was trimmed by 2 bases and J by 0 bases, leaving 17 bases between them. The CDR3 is CASSYVGSGSYSNQPQHF. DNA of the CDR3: TGTGCCAGCAGTTACGTCGGGTCAGGGTCTTATAGCAATCAGCCCCAGCATTTT.

The CDR3 spells CASSLEGVYGYTF. The DNA for the CDR3 is TGTGCCAGCAGCTTGGAGGGGGTCTATGGCTACACCTTC. The rearrangement links TRBV5-5 to TRBJ1-2, with D possibly TRBD1 on 6 matching bases. Trimming took 0 bases from V and 4 from J, leaving 7 bases between them. Germline V gives CDR1 SGHKS, CDR2 YYEKEE (reference sequence). The CDR3 sequence is 13 residues long.

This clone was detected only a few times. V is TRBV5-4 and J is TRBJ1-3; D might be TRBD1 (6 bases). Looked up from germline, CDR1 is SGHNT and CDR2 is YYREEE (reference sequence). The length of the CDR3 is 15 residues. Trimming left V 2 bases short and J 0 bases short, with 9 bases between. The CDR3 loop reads CASSLQGGSGNTIYF. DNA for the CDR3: TGTGCCAGCAGCTTACAGGGTGGCTCTGGAAACACCATATATTTT.

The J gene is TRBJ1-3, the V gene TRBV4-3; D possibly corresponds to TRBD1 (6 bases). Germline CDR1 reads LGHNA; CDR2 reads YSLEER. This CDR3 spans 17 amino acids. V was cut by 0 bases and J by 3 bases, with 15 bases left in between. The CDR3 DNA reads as TGCGCCAGCAGCCAAGATGTGCAGGGGCATGGTGGAAACACCATATATTTT. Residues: CASSQDVQGHGGNTIYF.

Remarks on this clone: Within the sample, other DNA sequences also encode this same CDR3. The CDR3, as DNA: TGTGCCTGGAACCCCGGACAGGGGGCTACTGAAGCTTTCTTT. The encoded protein is CAWNPGQGATEAFF. The chain combines TRBV30 with TRBJ1-1; 11 bases are shared with TRBD1. Looked up from germline, CDR1 is GTSNPN and CDR2 is SVGIG (reference sequence). CDR3 length: 14 amino acids. The J segment lost 5 bases and the V segment lost 4 bases, leaving 6 bases of the junction unmatched.

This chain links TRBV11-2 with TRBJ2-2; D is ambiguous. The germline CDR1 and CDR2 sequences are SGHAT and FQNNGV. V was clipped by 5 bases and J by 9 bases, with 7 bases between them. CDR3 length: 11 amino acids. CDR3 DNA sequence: TGTGCCAGCAGCCCCGTTTGGGAGCTGTTTTTT. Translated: CASSPVWELFF.